This entry lists 8 T cell receptor beta chains sequenced from one sample in a study of blood T cells in healthy people across ages (dated by TCRdb to the mid-2010s). The receptor library was made with 5' RACE. The listed sequencing device is Illumina HiSeq 2500. A second roughly 6 to 12 cycle PCR used a sample-barcoded 5' primer and a J-beta primer mix. TCRdb reran the public reads through fastp at Q25 and MiXCR, keeping productive beta chains. Rows are unified per CDR3 protein, each entry keeping the most common DNA and genes. Here the sample has 1.4 million or so distinct CDR3 sequences; approximately 43% occur a single time. Clones ranked in the top ten supply roughly 3.7% of the sample. The sample taken for sequencing was blood. These receptors were collected from a woman under 30 in good health.

The CDR3 nucleotides are TGTGCCAGCAGTTCCAGGGGGCATCAAGATACGCAGTATTTT. It encodes CASSSRGHQDTQYF. This chain joins TRBV7-9 and TRBJ2-3; 8 bases align to TRBD1. From germline, CDR1 is SEHNR and CDR2 FQNEAQ (reference sequence). This CDR3 has 14 residues. J lost 5 bases, V lost 6 bases, and 7 bases had no gene match.

This sequence joins TRBV11-1 and TRBJ2-7; the D is unclear. This CDR3 spans 14 amino acids. The V end lost 5 bases, the J end lost 0 bases, and 11 bases lay between the germline ends. Germline CDR1 and CDR2: SGHAT and FQDESV (reference sequence). CDR3 sequence reads: CASSHGPFSYEQYF. In DNA, the CDR3 is TGTGCCAGCAGCCATGGGCCCTTCTCCTACGAGCAGTACTTC.

The rearrangement links TRBV5-1 to TRBJ2-1, with 12 bases matching TRBD2. The germline V gene encodes CDR1 SGHRS and CDR2 YFSETQ. The CDR3 consists of 16 residues. V trimming: 0 bases; J trimming: 7 bases; junction bases outside the gene matches: 5. This chain's CDR3 is CASSLDLAGGPNEQFF. For the CDR3, the DNA is TGCGCCAGCAGCTTGGACCTAGCGGGAGGGCCTAATGAGCAGTTCTTC.

The rearrangement uses TRBV7-2 and TRBJ2-1; D uncertain. Trimming took 5 bases from V and 0 from J, leaving 14 bases between them. The CDR3 loop spans 16 amino acids. Looked up from germline, CDR1 is SGHTA and CDR2 is FQGNSA. DNA for the CDR3: TGTGCCAGCAGCCCCCCGGGCCTAAGCTCCTACAATGAGCAGTTCTTC. It specifies CASSPPGLSSYNEQFF.

This clonotype was observed a few times. The chain employs TRBV3-1 and TRBJ2-1, with no clear D. V was shortened by 3 bases and J by 6 bases, with 3 bases between the two germline ends. CDR3 length: 11 amino acids. Germline CDR1 is LGHDT and CDR2 is YNNKEL (reference sequence). The CDR3 reads CASSHSNEQFF. The CDR3 DNA reads as TGTGCCAGCAGCCACAGCAATGAGCAGTTCTTC.

The chain is built from TRBV4-1 and TRBJ2-5, with D tentatively TRBD2 (7 bases). The CDR3 is 14 residues long. Germline V gene data show CDR1 as MGHRA and CDR2 as YSYEKL. Trimming took 1 base from V and 11 from J, leaving 17 bases between them. CDR3 nucleotide sequence: TGCGCCAGCAGCCAAGCTGGGGGGGCCGATGAGCAGTACTTC. Encoded protein: CASSQAGGADEQYF.

The chain combines TRBV21-1 with TRBJ2-1; the DNA was not compared with TRBD2, the D call given in the table. TRBV21-1 is labeled a pseudogene. The CDR3 has 18 residues. CDR3 amino acids: CASSKCRGGLVEHNEQFF. DNA for the CDR3: TGTGCCAGCAGCAAATGCAGGGGTGGACTAGTGGAACACAATGAGCAGTTCTTC.

The chain combines TRBV15 with TRBJ2-3, with D possibly being TRBD2 (6 bases). The germline V gene encodes CDR1 LNHNV and CDR2 YYDKDF (reference sequence). There are 17 residues in the CDR3. Trimming shortened V by 2 bases and J by 2 bases, and 17 bases separated the two germline ends. CDR3 DNA sequence: TGTGCCACCAGCAGACCCTGGGCGGGGCATTTCACAGATACGCAGTATTTT. Translated, it gives CATSRPWAGHFTDTQYF.